The 25 T cell receptor beta chains listed next were all sequenced from one sample in a study of early T cells in non-severe SARS-CoV-2 infection. TCRdb used MiXCR to reprocess the 5' RACE reads, holding one entry per CDR3 protein. The table records about 52,000 distinct CDR3 sequences, 9.5% to 12% of them present only once. Input material: whole blood. Every receptor here comes from an adult who was a healthcare worker with PCR-confirmed SARS-CoV-2 infection or an uninfected control (not recorded which).

The sample holds many counts of this clonotype. The chain combines TRBV28 with TRBJ1-6; D possibly corresponds to TRBD1 (5 bases). This CDR3 is 15 amino acids long. V was cut by 6 bases and J by 6 bases, with 15 bases left in between. Germline lookup yields CDR1 MDHEN and CDR2 SYDVKM. This chain's CDR3 is CASRSPQGRNSPLHF. The DNA for the CDR3 is TGTGCCAGCAGGAGCCCTCAGGGACGTAATTCACCCCTCCACTTT.

This clonotype occurred a few times. The genes are TRBV29-1 and TRBJ1-1, with a possible D match to TRBD1 (5 bases). CDR1 and CDR2 (germline): SQVTM, ANQGSEA. Trimming removed 5 bases from V and 3 bases from J, with 13 bases in between. There are 13 residues in the CDR3. This CDR3 reads CSVSRDEYTEAFF. Here the CDR3 DNA reads TGCAGCGTTTCCAGGGACGAGTACACTGAAGCTTTCTTT.

This clonotype was seen only a few times. This chain connects TRBV12-3 or TRBV12-4 to TRBJ1-1, with D possibly matching TRBD1 (6 bases). The CDR3 contains 15 residues. Trimming pared 7 bases from V and 1 base from J, leaving 16 bases between. The CDR3 loop is CASTRRGAGNTEAFF. The CDR3 nucleotides are TGTGCCAGCACCCGAAGGGGGGCTGGGAACACTGAAGCTTTCTTT.

This clonotype came up a few times. The chain carries TRBV6-2 or TRBV6-3 and TRBJ2-1; no firm D call. The CDR3 runs to 16 residues. Deletions cut 6 bases from V and 5 bases from J, with 20 bases between. CDR1 and CDR2 (germline): MNHEY, SVGEGT. In nucleotides, the CDR3 is TGTGCCAGCAGCCCCTACGAAGGGTGGGTTAACAATGAGCAGTTCTTC. It yields the protein CASSPYEGWVNNEQFF.

This clonotype has at least ten counts. The rearrangement links TRBV12-3 or TRBV12-4 to TRBJ2-4, with 7 bases matching TRBD1. This CDR3 spans 12 amino acids. With V trimmed by 8 bases and J by 9 bases, 7 bases remained unmatched. CDR3 sequence (DNA): TGTGCCAGCCGACAGGGTTTGAGCATTCAGTACTTC. This sequence encodes CASRQGLSIQYF.

This clonotype was observed at least ten times. The chain couples TRBV11-2 to TRBJ2-3; 9 nucleotides agree with TRBD1. Germline V CDR1 and CDR2: SGHAT, FQNNGV. V was clipped by 5 bases and J by 4 bases; unmatched bases: 7. This CDR3 contains 15 residues. CDR3 coding DNA: TGTGCCAGCAGCAAAACAGGGGGCGGAGCAGATACGCAGTATTTT. Protein: CASSKTGGGADTQYF.

This clonotype has at least ten counts. The rearrangement links TRBV9 to TRBJ2-7, with D possibly TRBD2 on 5 matching bases. V lost 4 bases, J lost 3 bases, and 11 bases lay in between. CDR1 is SGDLS and CDR2 is YYNGEE in the germline V gene. The CDR3 runs to 13 residues. The CDR3 region is CASSPAENYEQYF. The CDR3 DNA is TGTGCCAGCAGCCCAGCGGAGAACTACGAGCAGTACTTC.

This clonotype was counted ten times or more. J is TRBJ2-7 and V is TRBV20-1, with D perhaps TRBD1 (6 bases). V lost 1 base and J 0 bases, leaving 10 bases between the germline ends. Germline lookup yields CDR1 DFQATT and CDR2 SNEGSKA (reference sequence). CDR3 size: 14 residues. The CDR3: CSARADRRSYEQYF. DNA for the CDR3: TGCAGTGCTAGAGCCGACAGGCGCTCCTACGAGCAGTACTTC.

This clonotype was counted a few times. This chain links TRBV6-1 with TRBJ2-7, with D perhaps matching TRBD2 (5 bases). Trimming cost V 7 bases and J 5 bases, with 15 bases left between them. CDR1 is MNHNS and CDR2 is SASEGT in the germline V gene. The CDR3 extends over 13 amino acids. The CDR3 region is CASTGYGIHEQYF. CDR3 in DNA: TGTGCCAGCACGGGATATGGGATCCACGAGCAGTACTTC.

In its sample, this clonotype was seen many times. The chain employs TRBV14 and TRBJ1-2; D call uncertain. V lost 4 bases, J lost 10 bases, and 25 bases lay in between. Germline CDR1 is SGHDN and CDR2 is FVKESK. CDR3 length: 16 amino acids. The CDR3 protein is CASSPKQVSVGRDYTF. The CDR3 DNA is TGTGCCAGCAGCCCGAAACAAGTCTCTGTGGGAAGAGACTACACCTTC.

This chain links TRBV5-5 with TRBJ2-5, with D perhaps matching TRBD1 (7 bases). Trimming shortened V by 6 bases and J by 5 bases, and 14 bases separated the two germline ends. This CDR3 comprises 13 residues. Per germline, CDR1 SGHKS and CDR2 YYEKEE (reference sequence). CDR3 in amino acids: CASTSGGLETQYF. The CDR3 bases are TGTGCCAGCACCTCAGGGGGGCTTGAGACCCAGTACTTC. Full variable domain (rest looked up from reference TRBV5-5 and TRBJ2-5): DAGVTQSPTHLIKTRGQQVTLRCSPISGHKSVSWYQQVLGQGPQFIFQYYEKEERGRGNFPDRFSARQFPNYSSELNVNALLLGDSALYLCASTSGGLETQYFGPGTRLLVL.

This clonotype was seen more than once but under ten times. The rearrangement links TRBV7-6 to TRBJ2-1; possibly TRBD2 for D (5 bases). The V gene lost 5 bases and the J gene lost 3 bases, with 14 bases spanning the gap. The CDR3 has 15 residues. Germline V gives CDR1 SGHVS, CDR2 FNYEAQ. The CDR3 spells CASSNTSPVYNEQFF. CDR3 coding DNA: TGTGCCAGCAGCAACACTAGTCCAGTCTACAATGAGCAGTTCTTC.

This clonotype came up a few times. The V gene is TRBV24-1, the J gene TRBJ2-5; D is perhaps TRBD1 or TRBD2 (6 bases each). The CDR3 sequence is 15 residues long. V lost 6 bases to trimming and J lost 7 bases, with 20 bases between them. Germline V CDR1 and CDR2: KGHDR, SFDVKD. The DNA for the CDR3 is TGTGCCACCAGTAACCGGACAGACAAGGGGGGGACCCAGTACTTC. Amino acid sequence: CATSNRTDKGGTQYF.

This clonotype was counted many times. This sequence joins TRBV7-2 and TRBJ2-1; the match to TRBD2 covers 7 bases. Germline V gene lookup returns CDR1 SGHTA and CDR2 FQGNSA. This CDR3 is built from 13 residues. J lost 10 bases, V lost 2 bases, and 5 bases had no gene match. In nucleotides, the CDR3 is TGTGCCAGCAGCTTAAGCGGGACTGGGGAGCAGTTCTTC. This sequence encodes CASSLSGTGEQFF.

The table lists this clonotype with many counts. The chain couples TRBV29-1 to TRBJ2-3, with 7 bases aligning to TRBD2. V lost 7 bases to trimming and J lost 4 bases; unmatched junction nucleotides: 8. The CDR3 is made up of 13 amino acids. Germline loops: CDR1 SQVTM, CDR2 ANQGSEA. CDR3 nucleotide sequence: TGCAGCGCCGAGGGAGGGGCCTCAGATACGCAGTATTTT. This translates into CSAEGGASDTQYF.

The chain combines TRBV4-1 with TRBJ2-2; perhaps TRBD1 as D (6 bases). The CDR3 loop spans 14 amino acids. The germline V gene has CDR1 MGHRA and CDR2 YSYEKL. With 5 bases removed from V and 7 bases from J, the gap between germline ends came to 14 bases. The CDR3 nucleotides are TGCGCCAGCAGCACCCGAGAGGGGGTCGGGGAGCTGTTTTTT. This gives the protein CASSTREGVGELFF.

The chain has TRBV3-1 and TRBJ2-1, with D maybe TRBD2 (6 bases). The V end lost 0 bases, the J end lost 0 bases, and 12 bases lay between the germline ends. CDR3 length: 17 residues. The germline V gene encodes CDR1 LGHDT and CDR2 YNNKEL (reference sequence). CDR3: CASSQDSGVSSYNEQFF. DNA of the CDR3: TGTGCCAGCAGCCAAGATAGCGGAGTGAGCTCCTACAATGAGCAGTTCTTC.

This clonotype came up a few times. The V gene is TRBV20-1, the J gene TRBJ2-3; no definite D call. Trimming took 6 bases from V and 4 from J, leaving 17 bases between them. The length of the CDR3 is 14 residues. In germline, CDR1 is DFQATT, CDR2 SNEGSKA (reference sequence). The CDR3 sequence: CSAHPVDPADTQYF. The CDR3 bases are TGCAGTGCCCATCCCGTTGATCCGGCAGATACGCAGTATTTT.

The chain uses TRBV6-5 and TRBJ1-6; 9 bases align to TRBD1. After removal of 6 bases from V and 6 bases from J, the junction contained 3 bases not matched to a gene. The V gene's germline CDR1 is MNHEY and CDR2 SVGAGI. The CDR3 extends over 14 amino acids. CDR3 DNA sequence: TGTGCCAGCAGCTACAGGGGGCTTAATTCACCCCTCCACTTT. This codes for CASSYRGLNSPLHF.

This clonotype was found many times. The chain employs TRBV19 and TRBJ1-5, with TRBD1 matching 9 bases. The CDR3 length is 15 residues. Germline V lookup: CDR1 LNHDA, CDR2 SQIVND (reference sequence). The V gene end was trimmed by 7 bases and the J gene end by 4 bases; junction bases not matched to a gene: 8. The CDR3 here is CASNPLGQGNQPQHF. In nucleotides, the CDR3 is TGTGCCAGTAACCCTCTAGGACAGGGGAATCAGCCCCAGCATTTT.

Ten or more counts support this clonotype. The J gene is TRBJ2-3, the V gene TRBV7-2; D remains ambiguous. Germline loops: CDR1 SGHTA, CDR2 FQGNSA. Deletions cut 5 bases from V and 6 bases from J, with 15 bases between. This CDR3 region has 14 residues. In DNA, the CDR3 is TGTGCCAGCAGCGTCCCCTACCCCCCGGATACGCAGTATTTT. Translation: CASSVPYPPDTQYF. Full variable domain (remainder filled in from reference TRBV7-2 and TRBJ2-3): GAGVSQSPSNKVTEKGKDVELRCDPISGHTALYWYRQSLGQGLEFLIYFQGNSAPDKSGLPSDRFSAERTGGSVSTLTIQRTQQEDSAVYLCASSVPYPPDTQYFGPGTRLTVL.

This clonotype occurred many times. The J gene is TRBJ2-1, the V gene TRBV12-3 or TRBV12-4; TRBD1 is a possible D gene (6 bases). V gave up 3 bases and J gave up 12 bases, with 21 bases separating them. CDR3 length: 15 amino acids. The CDR3 coding sequence is TGTGCCAGCAGTTTTCTGGCAGGGGATGTATTTGGGCAGTTCTTC. Its protein is CASSFLAGDVFGQFF.

With regard to this clonotype: A much larger clone is a single base away; this may be a read error. This chain links TRBV12-3 or TRBV12-4 with TRBJ1-5; TRBD1 aligns across 8 bases. This CDR3 is 14 amino acids long. With V trimmed by 4 bases and J by 5 bases, 4 bases remained unmatched. The CDR3 sequence: CASSSGQEYQPQHF. CDR3 DNA sequence: TGTGCCAGCAGTTCGGGACAGGAATATCAGCCCCAGCATTTT.

This clonotype showed up many times. This chain uses TRBV7-8 with TRBJ2-5; possibly TRBD2 for D (5 bases). The germline V gene has CDR1 SGHVS and CDR2 FQNEAQ. V was trimmed by 4 bases and J by 0 bases, leaving 9 bases between them. There are 14 residues in the CDR3. For the CDR3, the DNA is TGTGCCAGCAGCTCCGGGATAAACCAAGAGACCCAGTACTTC. Translation: CASSSGINQETQYF.

The rearrangement links TRBV28 to TRBJ2-3, with D possibly being TRBD2 (6 bases). This CDR3 comprises 12 residues. Germline V gene sequence: CDR1 MDHEN, CDR2 SYDVKM. The germline V and J ends were trimmed by 6 bases and 5 bases, with 9 bases remaining between them. The CDR3 sequence: CASRGGVDTQYF. In DNA, the CDR3 is TGTGCCAGCAGGGGGGGAGTAGATACGCAGTATTTT.